The rows below give T cell receptor beta chains drawn from one sample of a study of T cell changes during pregnancy in multiple sclerosis. Repertoires were generated with immunoSEQ multiplex PCR, while TCRdb's copy carries only in-frame clones and drops some. Of approximately 90,000 clones in the sample, approximately 90% were seen once. This sample comprised peripheral blood, obtained in the first trimester of pregnancy. These receptors were collected from a female donor with multiple sclerosis, enrolled in a pregnancy study. Both conserved end residues are part of each CDR3. A D gene is named only where the DNA matches it firmly. Clone size is given for some rows only: seen once, a few or many times, or a class if the clone is expanded.

v_gene: TRBV18
j_gene: TRBJ1-2
d_gene: -
abundance: -
CDR3aa: CASSPRASKGLYGYTF
CDR3nt: TGTGCCAGCTCACCCCGGGCCTCTAAGGGGCTTTATGGCTACACCTTC

v_gene: TRBV11-2
j_gene: TRBJ2-1
d_gene: -
abundance: -
CDR3aa: CASSLVSGSNEQFF
CDR3nt: TGTGCCAGCAGCTTAGTTTCAGGTAGCAATGAGCAGTTCTTC

v_gene: TRBV20-1
j_gene: TRBJ2-7
d_gene: -
abundance: once
CDR3aa: CSASGHYEQYF
CDR3nt: TGCAGTGCGAGTGGGCACTACGAGCAGTACTTC

v_gene: TRBV5-1
j_gene: TRBJ1-2
d_gene: TRBD1
abundance: -
CDR3aa: CASSLVGQGSYGYTF
CDR3nt: TGCGCCAGCAGCTTGGTGGGACAGGGCTCCTATGGCTACACCTTC

v_gene: TRBV5-6
j_gene: TRBJ1-2
d_gene: -
abundance: once
CDR3aa: CASSLQGPNYGYTF
CDR3nt: TGTGCCAGCAGCTTGCAGGGGCCAAACTATGGCTACACCTTC

v_gene: TRBV18
j_gene: TRBJ2-5
d_gene: -
abundance: few
CDR3aa: CASSPTVGEQETQYF
CDR3nt: TGTGCCAGCTCACCCACCGTCGGAGAACAAGAGACCCAGTACTTC

v_gene: TRBV10-3
j_gene: TRBJ1-2
d_gene: -
abundance: -
CDR3aa: CAIRGGESYGYTF
CDR3nt: TGTGCCATCAGAGGAGGGGAATCCTATGGCTACACCTTC

v_gene: TRBV4-1
j_gene: TRBJ2-5
d_gene: TRBD2
abundance: -
CDR3aa: CASSHPPQRGGGTQYF
CDR3nt: TGCGCCAGCAGCCACCCCCCCCAACGTGGGGGGGGGACCCAGTACTTC

v_gene: TRBV27
j_gene: TRBJ2-1
d_gene: TRBD2
abundance: -
CDR3aa: CASSLAGFGEQFF
CDR3nt: TGTGCCAGCAGTCTAGCGGGGTTTGGTGAGCAGTTCTTC

v_gene: TRBV7-2
j_gene: TRBJ2-1
d_gene: TRBD2
abundance: -
CDR3aa: CASSSGTTGFDEQFF
CDR3nt: TGTGCCAGCAGCTCCGGGACTACCGGCTTCGATGAGCAGTTCTTC

v_gene: TRBV4-2
j_gene: TRBJ2-1
d_gene: -
abundance: -
CDR3aa: CASSLELGFLIEEQFF
CDR3nt: TGTGCCAGCAGCCTAGAACTAGGCTTTCTTATCGAGGAGCAGTTCTTC

v_gene: TRBV9
j_gene: TRBJ2-5
d_gene: TRBD2
abundance: once
CDR3aa: CASSPQTGTRDALGRSAQYF
CDR3nt: TGTGCCAGCAGCCCACAAACCGGGACTAGGGACGCTCTAGGGCGGTCGGCCCAGTACTTC

v_gene: TRBV27
j_gene: TRBJ1-2
d_gene: -
abundance: -
CDR3aa: CASTPIPPTGHYGYTF
CDR3nt: TGTGCCAGCACACCCATCCCCCCTACAGGGCACTATGGCTACACCTTC

v_gene: TRBV18
j_gene: TRBJ2-1
d_gene: TRBD2
abundance: -
CDR3aa: CASSPLGLAYNEQFF
CDR3nt: TGTGCCAGCTCACCGCTGGGACTAGCCTACAATGAGCAGTTCTTC

v_gene: TRBV6-5
j_gene: TRBJ1-2
d_gene: -
abundance: -
CDR3aa: CASSYQGGGAPYGYTF
CDR3nt: TGTGCCAGCAGTTACCAGGGAGGAGGGGCCCCATATGGCTACACCTTC

v_gene: TRBV4-3
j_gene: TRBJ2-5
d_gene: -
abundance: -
CDR3aa: CASSQDRGETQYF
CDR3nt: TGCGCCAGCAGCCAAGATCGGGGGGAGACCCAGTACTTC

v_gene: TRBV5-1
j_gene: TRBJ2-5
d_gene: -
abundance: -
CDR3aa: CASSRGGGSQETQYF
CDR3nt: TGCGCCAGCAGCCGAGGGGGGGGGAGCCAAGAGACCCAGTACTTC

v_gene: TRBV27
j_gene: TRBJ2-2
d_gene: TRBD2
abundance: -
CDR3aa: CASTYRPGLAGGTGELFF
CDR3nt: TGTGCCAGCACTTACAGACCCGGACTAGCGGGAGGGACCGGGGAGCTGTTTTTT

v_gene: TRBV6-1
j_gene: TRBJ1-6
d_gene: -
abundance: -
CDR3aa: CASSGLDNSPLHF
CDR3nt: TGTGCCAGCAGTGGACTGGATAATTCACCCCTCCACTTT

v_gene: TRBV11-3
j_gene: TRBJ2-1
d_gene: TRBD1
abundance: -
CDR3aa: CASSFRGLSYNEQFF
CDR3nt: TGTGCCAGCAGCTTCAGGGGGCTCTCCTACAATGAGCAGTTCTTC

v_gene: TRBV7-2
j_gene: TRBJ1-4
d_gene: -
abundance: once
CDR3aa: CASSLASRGELFF
CDR3nt: TGTGCCAGCAGCTTAGCGAGTCGGGGAGAGCTGTTTTTT

v_gene: TRBV27
j_gene: TRBJ1-2
d_gene: TRBD1
abundance: -
CDR3aa: CASSRDRGNYGYTF
CDR3nt: TGTGCCAGCAGCCGGGACAGGGGGAACTATGGCTACACCTTC

v_gene: TRBV11-1
j_gene: TRBJ2-1
d_gene: -
abundance: -
CDR3aa: CASSLVWENEQFF
CDR3nt: TGTGCCAGCAGCTTAGTCTGGGAGAATGAGCAGTTCTTC

v_gene: TRBV6-4
j_gene: TRBJ2-3
d_gene: TRBD2
abundance: -
CDR3aa: CASSEGKAGGATDTQYF
CDR3nt: TGTGCCAGCAGTGAAGGAAAAGCGGGAGGGGCGACAGATACGCAGTATTTT

v_gene: TRBV29-1
j_gene: TRBJ2-7
d_gene: -
abundance: few
CDR3aa: CSYRSSYEQYF
CDR3nt: TGCAGTTACAGGAGCTCCTACGAGCAGTACTTC

v_gene: TRBV5-4
j_gene: TRBJ2-5
d_gene: TRBD2
abundance: -
CDR3aa: CASSPSGGSEETQYF
CDR3nt: TGTGCCAGCAGCCCTAGCGGGGGCTCGGAAGAGACCCAGTACTTC